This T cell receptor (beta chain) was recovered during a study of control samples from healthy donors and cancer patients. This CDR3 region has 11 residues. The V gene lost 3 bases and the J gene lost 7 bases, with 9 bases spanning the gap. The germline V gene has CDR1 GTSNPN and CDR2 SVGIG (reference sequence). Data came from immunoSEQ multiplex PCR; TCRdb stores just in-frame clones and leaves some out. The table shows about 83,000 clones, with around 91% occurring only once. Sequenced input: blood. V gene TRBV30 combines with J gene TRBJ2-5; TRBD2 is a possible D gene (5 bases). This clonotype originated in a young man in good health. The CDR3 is CAWRVGGTQYF. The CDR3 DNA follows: TGTGCCTGGAGGGTCGGAGGGACCCAGTACTTC. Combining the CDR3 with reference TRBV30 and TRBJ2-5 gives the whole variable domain SQTIHQWPATLVQPVGSPLSLECTVEGTSNPNLYWYRQAAGRGLQLLFYSVGIGQISSEVPQNLSASRPQDRQFILSSKKLLLSDSGFYLCAWRVGGTQYFGPGTRLLVL.